This passage covers 27 T cell receptor beta chains from one sample sequenced in a study of T cell responses to AZD1222 COVID-19 vaccine. Method: immunoSEQ multiplex PCR; TCRdb's copy keeps in-frame clones and lacks some. The table shows roughly 80,000 clones, with around four fifths occurring only once. Material: peripheral blood, obtained on day 0 of AZD1222 vaccination. Receptors were obtained from an adult in good health.

The chain uses TRBV5-1 and TRBJ2-7; 9 nucleotides align to TRBD1. The CDR3 is made up of 15 amino acids. The germline CDR1 and CDR2 sequences are SGHRS and YFSETQ. With V trimmed by 1 base and J by 2 bases, 4 bases remained unmatched. CDR3 sequence: CASSLLGQGPYEQYF. CDR3 nucleotide sequence: TGCGCCAGCAGCTTGTTGGGACAGGGACCCTACGAGCAGTACTTC.

The J gene is TRBJ1-4, the V gene TRBV7-9; D might be TRBD1 (5 bases). Germline V gene data show CDR1 as SEHNR and CDR2 as FQNEAQ (reference sequence). The CDR3 has 14 residues. V was pared by 4 bases and J by 6 bases, with 12 bases between. In nucleotides, the CDR3 is TGTGCCAGCAGCTCGCGGGGGGTTGATGAAAAACTGTTTTTT. Protein: CASSSRGVDEKLFF. Looking up the rest from reference TRBV7-9 and TRBJ1-4 gives the full variable domain: DTGVSQNPRHKITKRGQNVTFRCDPISEHNRLYWYRQTLGQGPEFLTYFQNEAQLEKSRLLSDRFSAERPKGSFSTLEIQRTEQGDSAMYLCASSSRGVDEKLFFGSGTQLSVL.

V and J are TRBV5-1 and TRBJ1-1; D perhaps matches TRBD1 (6 bases). This CDR3 has 13 amino acids. Trimming shortened V by 7 bases and J by 4 bases, and 14 bases separated the two germline ends. Germline V CDR1 and CDR2: SGHRS, YFSETQ. DNA of the CDR3: TGCGCCAGCGGCAGGGGAAGTGGCACTGAAGCTTTCTTT. Translating gives CASGRGSGTEAFF. The full variable domain, completed using reference TRBV5-1 and TRBJ1-1, is KAGVTQTPRYLIKTRGQQVTLSCSPISGHRSVSWYQQTPGQGLQFLFEYFSETQRNKGNFPGRFSGRQFSNSRSEMNVSTLELGDSALYLCASGRGSGTEAFFGQGTRLTVV.

Remarks on this clone: The sample contains more than one DNA sequence encoding this CDR3. The chain links TRBV7-2 to TRBJ2-7; D gene ambiguous. CDR3 length: 13 amino acids. V gave up 1 base and J gave up 3 bases, with 7 bases separating them. Germline CDR1 SGHTA, CDR2 FQGNSA. Here the CDR3 reads CASSLGRDYEQYF. The DNA of the CDR3 is TGTGCCAGCAGCTTAGGGCGAGACTACGAGCAGTACTTC.

The chain recombines TRBV7-2 with TRBJ2-1, with D perhaps TRBD2 (6 bases). This CDR3 has 16 residues. Deletions cut 6 bases from V and 1 base from J, with 16 bases between. CDR1 SGHTA and CDR2 FQGNSA come from the germline V gene. CDR3 region: CASSARQGGSYNEQFF. In DNA form, the CDR3 reads TGTGCCAGCAGTGCCCGGCAGGGAGGTTCCTACAATGAGCAGTTCTTC.

This chain connects TRBV7-8 to TRBJ1-2; 9 nucleotides align to TRBD1. There are 14 residues in the CDR3. The V segment lost 5 bases and the J segment 7 bases; nucleotides outside the gene matches: 8. Germline-derived CDR1 and CDR2 are SGHVS and FQNEAQ. CDR3 loop: CASSPRDRAIGYTF. CDR3 nucleotide sequence: TGTGCCAGCAGCCCCCGGGACAGGGCGATTGGCTACACCTTC.

This chain links TRBV11-2 with TRBJ1-2, with D perhaps matching TRBD1 (6 bases). The CDR3 consists of 14 residues. Germline V lookup: CDR1 SGHAT, CDR2 FQNNGV. Trimming left V 1 base short and J 4 bases short, with 10 bases between. CDR3 nucleotides: TGTGCCAGCAGCTTAGGACAGGAAGGCTATGGCTACACCTTC. Translation gives CASSLGQEGYGYTF. The whole variable domain, filled in from reference TRBV11-2 and TRBJ1-2, reads EAGVAQSPRYKIIEKRQSVAFWCNPISGHATLYWYQQILGQGPKLLIQFQNNGVVDDSQLPKDRFSAERLKGVDSTLKIQPAKLEDSAVYLCASSLGQEGYGYTFGSGTRLTVV.

The chain is built from TRBV19 and TRBJ2-5; 7 positions match TRBD2. The germline CDR1 and CDR2 sequences are LNHDA and SQIVND (reference sequence). V shed 6 bases, J shed 2 bases, and the junction held 0 bases outside the gene matches. This CDR3 is 12 amino acids long. CDR3 DNA: TGTGCCAGTAGGCGGGGGCAAGAGACCCAGTACTTC. Its translation is CASRRGQETQYF.

The chain employs TRBV3-1 (or the pseudogene TRBV3-2) and TRBJ2-3; maybe TRBD1 (5 bases). The CDR3 spans 14 residues. V gave up 0 bases and J gave up 6 bases, with 10 bases separating them. CDR1 and CDR2 (germline): LGHDT, YNNKEL (reference sequence). The CDR3, as DNA: TGTGCCAGCAGCCAAGACCCAGGGTCGGATACGCAGTATTTT. Translating gives CASSQDPGSDTQYF.

The rearrangement joins TRBV20-1 to TRBJ2-7; D call uncertain. There are 13 residues in the CDR3. Germline CDR1 and CDR2: DFQATT and SNEGSKA (reference sequence). The V gene lost 3 bases and the J gene lost 2 bases, with 11 bases spanning the gap. The CDR3 DNA reads TGCAGTGCTAGTGGTCAGGCAACCTACGAGCAGTACTTC. It encodes CSASGQATYEQYF.

The chain combines TRBV6-2 or TRBV6-3 with TRBJ2-2; 11 positions match TRBD1. Losses at the gene ends were 6 bases for V and 1 base for J; bases not matched to a gene: 10. CDR3 size: 18 residues. The germline CDR1 and CDR2 sequences are MNHEY and SVGEGT. The CDR3 reads CASSRVPGQGENTGELFF. DNA for the CDR3: TGTGCCAGCAGCAGAGTCCCGGGACAGGGGGAGAACACCGGGGAGCTGTTTTTT.

The rearrangement links TRBV12-5 to TRBJ1-1; D not certain. The germline CDR1 and CDR2 sequences are LGHNT and FRNRAP. This CDR3 contains 13 residues. The V gene lost 6 bases and the J gene lost 8 bases, with 16 bases spanning the gap. Here the CDR3 reads CASGRQPLLEAFF. CDR3 nucleotide sequence: TGTGCTAGTGGGAGGCAGCCCCTCTTGGAAGCTTTCTTT.

The gene calls are TRBV6-5 and TRBJ2-5, with no clear D. Between the trimmed V and J ends, which lost 8 bases and 4 bases, there was a span of 14 bases. The CDR3 runs 13 residues. Germline assignment: CDR1 MNHEY and CDR2 SVGAGI. The CDR3 DNA reads TGTGCCAGCTCCCCTGTGGCTGCAGAGACCCAGTACTTC. Translation gives CASSPVAAETQYF.

The chain employs TRBV6-1 and TRBJ1-1; no reliable D call. The germline V gene has CDR1 MNHNS and CDR2 SASEGT. The CDR3 is made up of 14 amino acids. V was clipped by 2 bases and J by 4 bases, with 11 bases between them. CDR3 DNA: TGTGCCAGCAGTGAACGGTACGGTGGCACTGAAGCTTTCTTT. Encoded protein: CASSERYGGTEAFF.

V and J are TRBV2 and TRBJ2-7, with D maybe TRBD2 (5 bases). Germline-derived CDR1 and CDR2 are SNHLY and FYNNEI. The V end lost 4 bases, the J end lost 3 bases, and 19 bases lay between the germline ends. The CDR3 runs to 16 residues. The CDR3 nucleotides are TGTGCCAGCAGTGTATTTCTCCGGGGTGGTCTCTACGAGCAGTACTTC. It is translated as CASSVFLRGGLYEQYF.

The V and J genes are TRBV4-3 and TRBJ2-2; 8 bases fit TRBD2. Germline V gene data show CDR1 as LGHNA and CDR2 as YSLEER. The length of the CDR3 is 15 residues. V trimming: 3 bases; J trimming: 4 bases; junction bases outside the gene matches: 4. The CDR3 bases are TGCGCCAGCAGCCAGGGACTAGGCATCACCGGGGAGCTGTTTTTT. Translation: CASSQGLGITGELFF.

The chain is built from TRBV7-2 and TRBJ2-1, with 8 bases matching TRBD2. Trimming cost V 1 base and J 13 bases; bases outside gene matches: 9. Germline values: CDR1 SGHTA, CDR2 FQGNSA. CDR3 size: 14 residues. CDR3 in amino acids: CASSLDQVGGAQFF. CDR3 in DNA: TGTGCCAGCAGCTTAGATCAGGTCGGGGGGGCCCAGTTCTTC.

This chain links TRBV7-9 with TRBJ1-5, with D possibly being TRBD1 (6 bases). CDR3 size: 12 residues. Per the germline V gene, CDR1 is SEHNR and CDR2 is FQNEAQ (reference sequence). Deletions cut 4 bases from V and 13 bases from J, with 14 bases between. The CDR3 sequence: CASSSRWTVQHF. DNA of the CDR3: TGTGCCAGCAGCTCTAGGTGGACAGTGCAGCATTTT. Combining the CDR3 with reference TRBV7-9 and TRBJ1-5 gives the whole variable domain DTGVSQNPRHKITKRGQNVTFRCDPISEHNRLYWYRQTLGQGPEFLTYFQNEAQLEKSRLLSDRFSAERPKGSFSTLEIQRTEQGDSAMYLCASSSRWTVQHFGDGTRLSIL.

This sequence joins TRBV7-6 and TRBJ2-1, with TRBD2 identical over 12 bases. The CDR3 consists of 19 residues. The V segment lost 2 bases and the J segment 0 bases; nucleotides outside the gene matches: 8. The germline CDR1 and CDR2 sequences are SGHVS and FNYEAQ. CDR3 DNA sequence: TGTGCCAGCAGCTTAAAGGGGACTAGCGGGCGAAGCTCCTACAATGAGCAGTTCTTC. Encoded protein: CASSLKGTSGRSSYNEQFF.

The V gene is TRBV30, the J gene TRBJ1-1, with TRBD1 identical over 8 bases. The CDR3 is 11 amino acids. CDR1 GTSNPN and CDR2 SVGIG come from the germline V gene (reference sequence). The CDR3 reads CARRQGTEAFF. CDR3 bases: TGTGCGCGACGACAGGGGACTGAAGCTTTCTTT.

The V call is TRBV5-1, the J call TRBJ1-4, with D hard to call. The CDR3 is 14 amino acids. Germline V lookup: CDR1 SGHRS, CDR2 YFSETQ. V lost 0 bases, J lost 4 bases, and 7 bases lay in between. This chain's CDR3 is CASSLGQYNEKLFF. CDR3 coding DNA: TGCGCCAGCAGCTTGGGGCAGTATAATGAAAAACTGTTTTTT.

The chain has TRBV21-1 and TRBJ2-1; the DNA was not used to check the table's D call, TRBD1. TRBV21-1 is flagged as a pseudogene. This CDR3 comprises 20 residues. CDR3 residues: CASSKLVTRGLCFNYNEQFF. Written as DNA, the CDR3 is TGTGCCAGCAGCAAATTGGTAACCCGTGGCCTGTGTTTTAATTACAATGAGCAGTTCTTC.

The chain links TRBV7-9 to TRBJ2-7; D could derive from TRBD1 or TRBD2 (5 bases each). V shed 6 bases and J shed 0 bases, with 12 bases lying between them. Germline CDR1 is SEHNR and CDR2 is FQNEAQ (reference sequence). There are 14 residues in the CDR3. The CDR3 DNA sequence: TGTGCCAGCAGAGGGTGGGGGAGCTCCTACGAGCAGTACTTC. The encoded protein is CASRGWGSSYEQYF.

This rearrangement joins TRBV11-1 to TRBJ2-5, with 10 bases identical to TRBD1. Germline CDR1 SGHAT, CDR2 FQDESV (reference sequence). V was pared by 4 bases and J by 3 bases, with 2 bases of the junction left unmatched. The CDR3 is 14 residues long. The CDR3: CASSSDRGEETQYF. DNA for the CDR3: TGTGCCAGCAGCTCGGACAGGGGGGAAGAGACCCAGTACTTC. The full variable domain, with the rest looked up from reference TRBV11-1 and TRBJ2-5, is EAEVAQSPRYKITEKSQAVAFWCDPISGHATLYWYRQILGQGPELLVQFQDESVVDDSQLPKDRFSAERLKGVDSTLKIQPAELGDSAMYLCASSSDRGEETQYFGPGTRLLVL.

This clone was counted between two and nine times. The chain joins TRBV25-1 to TRBJ1-1; 7 nucleotides line up with TRBD1. There are 15 residues in the CDR3. CDR1 is MGHDK, CDR2 SYGVNS, per germline. V gave up 1 base and J gave up 1 base; unmatched junction bases: 3. CDR3 region: CASSESGGQNTEAFF. The CDR3, as DNA: TGTGCCAGCAGTGAATCAGGGGGGCAGAACACTGAAGCTTTCTTT.

The chain has TRBV6-1 and TRBJ1-2; 10 bases line up with TRBD1. The CDR3 extends over 14 amino acids. J lost 7 bases, V lost 2 bases, and 4 bases had no gene match. CDR1 is MNHNS, CDR2 SASEGT, per germline. The CDR3 nucleotides read TGTGCCAGCAGTGAATACCGGGACAGGGGTGGCTACACCTTC. Amino acids: CASSEYRDRGGYTF.

This clone was counted a single time. The chain is built from TRBV19 and TRBJ2-7; D might be TRBD2 (5 bases). Germline assignment: CDR1 LNHDA and CDR2 SQIVND (reference sequence). Trimming removed 6 bases at V and 6 bases at J, with 12 bases between. The CDR3 covers 12 residues. Written as DNA, the CDR3 is TGTGCCAGTAGCAATGGTCGGGGCGAGCAGTACTTC. Translation gives CASSNGRGEQYF. Complete variable domain (other parts from reference TRBV19 and TRBJ2-7): DGGITQSPKYLFRKEGQNVTLSCEQNLNHDAMYWYRQDPGQGLRLIYYSQIVNDFQKGDIAEGYSVSREKKESFPLTVTSAQKNPTAFYLCASSNGRGEQYFGPGTRLTVT.